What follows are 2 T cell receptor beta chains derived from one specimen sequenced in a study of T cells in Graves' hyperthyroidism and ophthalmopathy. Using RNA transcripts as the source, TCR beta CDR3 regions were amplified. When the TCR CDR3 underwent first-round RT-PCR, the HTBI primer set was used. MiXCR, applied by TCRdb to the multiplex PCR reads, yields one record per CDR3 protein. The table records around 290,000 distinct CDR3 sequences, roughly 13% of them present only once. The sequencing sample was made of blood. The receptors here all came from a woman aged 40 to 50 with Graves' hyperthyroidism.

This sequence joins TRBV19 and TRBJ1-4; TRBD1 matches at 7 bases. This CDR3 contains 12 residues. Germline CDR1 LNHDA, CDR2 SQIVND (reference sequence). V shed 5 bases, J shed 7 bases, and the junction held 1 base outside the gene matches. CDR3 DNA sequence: TGTGCCAGTAGTGGGGACAGTGAAAAACTGTTTTTT. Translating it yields CASSGDSEKLFF.

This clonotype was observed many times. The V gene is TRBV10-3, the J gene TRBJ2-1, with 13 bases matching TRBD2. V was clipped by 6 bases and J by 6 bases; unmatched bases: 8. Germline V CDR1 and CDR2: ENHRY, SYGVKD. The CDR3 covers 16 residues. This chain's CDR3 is CAIRSPGTSGINEQFF. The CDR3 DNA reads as TGTGCCATCAGAAGTCCCGGGACTAGCGGGATCAATGAGCAGTTCTTC.